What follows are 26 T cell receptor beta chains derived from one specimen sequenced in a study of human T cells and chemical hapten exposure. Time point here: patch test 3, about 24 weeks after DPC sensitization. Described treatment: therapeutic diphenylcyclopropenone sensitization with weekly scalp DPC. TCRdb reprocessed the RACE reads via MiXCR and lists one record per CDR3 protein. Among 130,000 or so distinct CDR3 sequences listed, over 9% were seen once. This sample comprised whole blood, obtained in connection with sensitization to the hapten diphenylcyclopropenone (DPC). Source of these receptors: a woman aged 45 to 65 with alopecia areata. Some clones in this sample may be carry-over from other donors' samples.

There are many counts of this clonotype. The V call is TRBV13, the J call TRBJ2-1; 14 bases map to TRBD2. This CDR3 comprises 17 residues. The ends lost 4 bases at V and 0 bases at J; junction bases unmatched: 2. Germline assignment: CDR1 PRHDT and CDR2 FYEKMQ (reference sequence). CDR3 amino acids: CASSSGLAGGSYNEQFF. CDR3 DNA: TGTGCCAGCAGCTCCGGACTAGCGGGGGGCTCCTACAATGAGCAGTTCTTC.

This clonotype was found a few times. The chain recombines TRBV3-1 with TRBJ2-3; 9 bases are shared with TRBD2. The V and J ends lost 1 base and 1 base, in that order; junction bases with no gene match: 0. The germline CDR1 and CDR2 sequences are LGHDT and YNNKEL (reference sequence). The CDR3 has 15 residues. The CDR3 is CASSQGTSGTDTQYF. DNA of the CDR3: TGTGCCAGCAGCCAAGGGACTAGCGGCACAGATACGCAGTATTTT.

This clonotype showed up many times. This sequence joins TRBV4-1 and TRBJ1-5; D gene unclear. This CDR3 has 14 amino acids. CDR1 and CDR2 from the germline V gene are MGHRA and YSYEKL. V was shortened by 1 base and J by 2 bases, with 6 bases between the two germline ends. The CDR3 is CASSQVPGNQPQHF. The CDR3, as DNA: TGCGCCAGCAGCCAAGTCCCAGGCAATCAGCCCCAGCATTTT.

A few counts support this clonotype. The CDR3 DNA reads as TGCGCCAGCAGCTTGGATGGGGGGAACTATGGCTACACCTTC. It yields the protein CASSLDGGNYGYTF. V and J are TRBV5-1 and TRBJ1-2; D perhaps matches TRBD1 (5 bases). Germline CDR1 SGHRS, CDR2 YFSETQ. The CDR3 length is 14 residues. The germline V and J ends were trimmed by 0 bases and 2 bases, with 8 bases remaining between them.

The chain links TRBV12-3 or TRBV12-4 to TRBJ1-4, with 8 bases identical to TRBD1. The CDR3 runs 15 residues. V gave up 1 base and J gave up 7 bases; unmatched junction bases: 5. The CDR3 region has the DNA TGTGCCAGCAGTTTAGGACAGGGGCCTATTGAAAAACTGTTTTTT. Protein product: CASSLGQGPIEKLFF.

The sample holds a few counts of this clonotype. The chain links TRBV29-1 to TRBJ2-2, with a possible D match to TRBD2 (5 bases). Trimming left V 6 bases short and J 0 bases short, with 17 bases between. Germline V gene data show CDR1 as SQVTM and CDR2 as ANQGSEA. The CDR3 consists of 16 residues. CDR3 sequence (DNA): TGCAGCGTGTCCGGACTCTTCAACGCGAACACCGGGGAGCTGTTTTTT. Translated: CSVSGLFNANTGELFF.

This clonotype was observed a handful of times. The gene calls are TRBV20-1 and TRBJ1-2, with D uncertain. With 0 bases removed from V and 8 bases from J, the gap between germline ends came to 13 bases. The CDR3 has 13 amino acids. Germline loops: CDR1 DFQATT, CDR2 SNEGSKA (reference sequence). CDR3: CSARDGRLVGYTF. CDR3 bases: TGCAGTGCTAGAGACGGAAGACTGGTGGGCTACACCTTC.

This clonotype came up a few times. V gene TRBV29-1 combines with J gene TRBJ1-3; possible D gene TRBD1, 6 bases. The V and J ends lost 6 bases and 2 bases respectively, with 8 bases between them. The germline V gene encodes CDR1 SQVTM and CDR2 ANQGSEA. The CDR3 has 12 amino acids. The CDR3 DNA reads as TGCAGCGTCAGGGGCGCTGGAAACACCATATATTTT. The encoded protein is CSVRGAGNTIYF.

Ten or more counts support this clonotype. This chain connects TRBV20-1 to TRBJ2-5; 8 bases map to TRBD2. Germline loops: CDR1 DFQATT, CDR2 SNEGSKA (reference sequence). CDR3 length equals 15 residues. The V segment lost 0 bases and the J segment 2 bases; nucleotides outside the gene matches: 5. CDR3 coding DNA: TGCAGTGCTAGAGATCCCATAGCGGGGCAAGAGACCCAGTACTTC. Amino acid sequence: CSARDPIAGQETQYF.

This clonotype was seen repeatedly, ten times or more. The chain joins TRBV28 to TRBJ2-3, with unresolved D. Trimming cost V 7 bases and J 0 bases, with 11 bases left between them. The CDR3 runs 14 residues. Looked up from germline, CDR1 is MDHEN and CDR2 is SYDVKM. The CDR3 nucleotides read TGTGCCAGCACCTCCCCCAAAAGCACAGATACGCAGTATTTT. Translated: CASTSPKSTDTQYF.

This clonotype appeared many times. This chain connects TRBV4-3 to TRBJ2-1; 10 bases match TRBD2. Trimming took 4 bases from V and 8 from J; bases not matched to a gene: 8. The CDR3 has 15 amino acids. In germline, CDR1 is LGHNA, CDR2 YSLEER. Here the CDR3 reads CASSPGTSGIYEQFF. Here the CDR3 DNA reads TGCGCCAGCAGCCCCGGAACTAGCGGGATCTATGAGCAGTTCTTC.

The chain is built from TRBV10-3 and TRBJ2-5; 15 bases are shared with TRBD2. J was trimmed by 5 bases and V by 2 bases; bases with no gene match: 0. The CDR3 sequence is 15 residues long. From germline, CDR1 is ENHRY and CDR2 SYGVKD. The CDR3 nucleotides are TGTGCCATCAGTGAGGGGACTAGCGGGAGGGAGACCCAGTACTTC. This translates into CAISEGTSGRETQYF.

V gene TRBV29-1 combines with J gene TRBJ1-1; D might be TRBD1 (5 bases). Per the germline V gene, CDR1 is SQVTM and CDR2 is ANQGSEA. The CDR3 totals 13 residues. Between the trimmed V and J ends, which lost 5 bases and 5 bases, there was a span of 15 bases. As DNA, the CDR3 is TGCAGCGTTTCGGGGGGTAGTAGGACTGAAGCTTTCTTT. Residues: CSVSGGSRTEAFF.

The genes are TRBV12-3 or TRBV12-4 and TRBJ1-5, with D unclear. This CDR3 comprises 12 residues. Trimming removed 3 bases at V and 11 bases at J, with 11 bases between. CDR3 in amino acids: CASSLGYLAQHF. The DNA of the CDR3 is TGTGCCAGCAGTTTGGGGTACTTGGCCCAGCATTTT.

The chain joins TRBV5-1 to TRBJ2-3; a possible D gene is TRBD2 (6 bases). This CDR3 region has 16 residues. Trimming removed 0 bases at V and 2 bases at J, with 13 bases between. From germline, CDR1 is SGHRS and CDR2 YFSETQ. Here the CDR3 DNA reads TGCGCCAGCAGCTTGGAATTCGCTAGCGACACAGATACGCAGTATTTT. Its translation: CASSLEFASDTDTQYF.

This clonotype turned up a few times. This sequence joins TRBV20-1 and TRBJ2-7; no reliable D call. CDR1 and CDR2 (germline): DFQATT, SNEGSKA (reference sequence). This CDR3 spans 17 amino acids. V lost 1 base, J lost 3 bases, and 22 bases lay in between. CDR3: CSARVGPRRSHNYEQYF. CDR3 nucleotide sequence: TGCAGTGCTAGAGTGGGTCCTAGACGGTCTCATAACTACGAGCAGTACTTC.

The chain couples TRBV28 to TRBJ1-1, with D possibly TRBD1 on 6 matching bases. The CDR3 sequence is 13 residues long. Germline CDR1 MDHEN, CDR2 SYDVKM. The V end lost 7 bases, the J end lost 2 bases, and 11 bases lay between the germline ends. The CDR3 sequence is CASTGTLNTEAFF. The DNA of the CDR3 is TGTGCCAGCACCGGGACACTTAACACTGAAGCTTTCTTT.

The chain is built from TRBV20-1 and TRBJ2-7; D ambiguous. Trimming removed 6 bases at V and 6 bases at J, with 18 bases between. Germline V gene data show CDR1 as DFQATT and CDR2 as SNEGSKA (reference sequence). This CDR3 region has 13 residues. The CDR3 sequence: CSAPLRLAGEQYF. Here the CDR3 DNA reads TGCAGTGCCCCTCTCCGCCTGGCTGGCGAGCAGTACTTC.

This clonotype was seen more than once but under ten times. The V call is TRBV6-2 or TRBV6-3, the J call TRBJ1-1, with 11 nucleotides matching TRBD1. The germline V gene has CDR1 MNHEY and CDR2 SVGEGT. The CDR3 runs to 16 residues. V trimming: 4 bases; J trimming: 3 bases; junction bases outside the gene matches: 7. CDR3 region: CASSSWTGGAYTEAFF. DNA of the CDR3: TGTGCCAGCAGTTCCTGGACAGGGGGCGCGTACACTGAAGCTTTCTTT.

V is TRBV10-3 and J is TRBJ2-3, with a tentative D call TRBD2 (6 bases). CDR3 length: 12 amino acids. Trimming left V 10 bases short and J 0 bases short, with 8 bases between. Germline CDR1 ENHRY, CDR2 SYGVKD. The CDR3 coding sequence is TGTGCCAGCGGGACTAGCACAGATACGCAGTATTTT. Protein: CASGTSTDTQYF.

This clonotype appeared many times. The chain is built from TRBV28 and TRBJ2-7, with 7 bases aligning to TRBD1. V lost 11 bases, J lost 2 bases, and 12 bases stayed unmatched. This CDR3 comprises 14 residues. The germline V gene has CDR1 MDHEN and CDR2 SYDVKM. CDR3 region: CASAGRDSPYEQYF. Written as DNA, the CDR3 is TGTGCCTCTGCGGGCCGGGACAGCCCCTACGAGCAGTACTTC.

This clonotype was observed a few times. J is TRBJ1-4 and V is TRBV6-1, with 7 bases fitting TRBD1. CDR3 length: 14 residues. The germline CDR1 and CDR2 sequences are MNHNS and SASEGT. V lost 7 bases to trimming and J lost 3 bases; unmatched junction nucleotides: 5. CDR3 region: CASTDRDANEKLFF. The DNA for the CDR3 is TGTGCCAGCACCGACAGGGATGCTAATGAAAAACTGTTTTTT.

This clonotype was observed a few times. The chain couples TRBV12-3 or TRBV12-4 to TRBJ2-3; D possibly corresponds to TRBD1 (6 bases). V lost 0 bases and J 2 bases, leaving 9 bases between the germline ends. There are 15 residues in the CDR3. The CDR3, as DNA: TGTGCCAGCAGTTTAGCGGGGGCCGCCACAGATACGCAGTATTTT. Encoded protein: CASSLAGAATDTQYF.

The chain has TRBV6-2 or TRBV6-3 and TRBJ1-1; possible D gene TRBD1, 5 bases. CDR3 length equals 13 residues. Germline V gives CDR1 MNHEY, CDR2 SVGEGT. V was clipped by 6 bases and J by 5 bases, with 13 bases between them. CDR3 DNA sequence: TGTGCCAGCAGGGGGGAAGGAGTGACTGAAGCTTTCTTT. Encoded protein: CASRGEGVTEAFF.

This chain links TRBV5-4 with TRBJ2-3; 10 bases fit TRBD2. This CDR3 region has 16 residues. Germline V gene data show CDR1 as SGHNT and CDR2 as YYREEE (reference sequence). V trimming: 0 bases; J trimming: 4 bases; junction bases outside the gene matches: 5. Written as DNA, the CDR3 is TGTGCCAGCAGCTTGGTAGCGGGAGGAGGGTCAGATACGCAGTATTTT. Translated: CASSLVAGGGSDTQYF.

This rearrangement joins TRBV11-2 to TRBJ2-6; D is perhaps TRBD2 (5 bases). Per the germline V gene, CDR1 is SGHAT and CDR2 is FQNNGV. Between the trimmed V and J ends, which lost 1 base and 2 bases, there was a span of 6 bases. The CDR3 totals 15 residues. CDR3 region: CASSLAAAGANVLTF. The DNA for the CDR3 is TGTGCCAGCAGCTTAGCAGCGGCTGGGGCCAACGTCCTGACTTTC.